This TCR beta chain was obtained from a study of blood T cells in healthy people across ages. Total RNA was isolated from each sample in quantities of at least 6 micrograms. Turning to this clonotype: Its antigen is unknown.

The CDR3 totals 13 residues. The V end was cut by 5 bases, the J end by 8 bases, with 13 bases between. Points from the study as a whole: Long-lived and aged donors differed, with more naive CD4+ cells and higher diversity in the long-lived. Per million T cells, the diversity of TCR beta decreased roughly linearly as age advanced.

A second 7 to 11 cycle PCR used barcoded and J-beta primers. Each of the cDNA molecules was tagged by a template-switch adaptor with 12 random nucleotides. One entry per CDR3 protein, called by TCRdb with MiXCR from the 5' RACE reads. The sample lists around 1,000,000 distinct CDR3 sequences; 35% to 45% were seen once. The TCR was taken from a man younger than 30 in good health. The V gene is TRBV12-3 or TRBV12-4, the J gene TRBJ2-1, with D tentatively TRBD1 or TRBD2 (5 bases each). Sequencing input: blood. CDR3 sequence reads: CASSPGTPDEQFF. The CDR3 DNA reads TGTGCCAGCAGTCCCGGGACCCCCGATGAGCAGTTCTTC.